This record covers a single TCR beta chain. This specimen comes from a study of blood T cell repertoires in COVID-19. On the study more broadly: Researchers got acute and convalescent COVID-19 samples from the United States, Italy and Spain. From T cells, B-cell-depleted T cells, or PBMCs came the material, which was cDNA or gDNA.

The CDR3 is 16 amino acids. Trimming removed 0 bases from V and 3 bases from J, with 15 bases in between. CDR1 and CDR2 from the germline V gene are SGDLS and YYNGEE. In the study's own analysis: From reference gene primer amplification, estimates of nucleated cell counts were derived. Method: immunoSEQ multiplex PCR; TCRdb's copy keeps in-frame clones and lacks some. The V and J calls and the clone size are those of that table, but D and trimming were determined from the DNA. The sample shows roughly 670,000 clones, 85% to 90% of them seen only once. The receptor was isolated from a woman in her late teens or twenties with acute or convalescent COVID-19. Sequencing input: peripheral blood. This rearrangement joins TRBV9 to TRBJ1-2; unclear D gene. The CDR3: CASSVATGRTYYGYTF. The CDR3 nucleotides read TGTGCCAGCAGCGTAGCTACGGGGAGGACTTACTATGGCTACACCTTC.